The sequence of this TCR beta chain was determined in a study of shared clonotypes between healthy human individuals. There are 15 residues in the CDR3. With 1 base clipped from V and 6 bases from J, the junction kept 3 bases outside the gene matches. Germline CDR1 is LNHDA and CDR2 is SQIVND (reference sequence). Terminally differentiated effector memory CD45RA+ cells were excluded by CCR7 positive selection of CD45RO-negative cells. TCRdb's copy holds only in-frame clones and misses some; the assay was immunoSEQ multiplex PCR. The table has about 750,000 clones, 85% to 95% seen once; the top ten hold 24%.

The sequence was collected from a man between 25 and 39 years old in good health. The chain has TRBV19 and TRBJ2-1, with 10 bases fitting TRBD2. Sequenced input: naive CD8+ T cells sorted from blood. CDR3 sequence: CASSIGAGGGNEQFF. In DNA, the CDR3 is TGTGCCAGTAGTATAGGAGCGGGAGGGGGCAATGAGCAGTTCTTC.